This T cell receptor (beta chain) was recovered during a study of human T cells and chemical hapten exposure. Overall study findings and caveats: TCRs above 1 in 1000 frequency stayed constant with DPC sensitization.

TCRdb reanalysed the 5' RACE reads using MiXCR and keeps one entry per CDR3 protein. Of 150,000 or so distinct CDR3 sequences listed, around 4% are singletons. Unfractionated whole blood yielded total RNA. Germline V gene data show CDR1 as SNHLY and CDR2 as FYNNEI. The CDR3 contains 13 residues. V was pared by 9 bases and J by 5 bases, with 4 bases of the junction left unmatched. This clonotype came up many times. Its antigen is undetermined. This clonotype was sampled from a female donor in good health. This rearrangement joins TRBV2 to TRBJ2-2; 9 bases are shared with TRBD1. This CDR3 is CASGTGLTGELFF. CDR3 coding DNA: TGTGCCAGTGGGACAGGGCTGACCGGGGAGCTGTTTTTT.